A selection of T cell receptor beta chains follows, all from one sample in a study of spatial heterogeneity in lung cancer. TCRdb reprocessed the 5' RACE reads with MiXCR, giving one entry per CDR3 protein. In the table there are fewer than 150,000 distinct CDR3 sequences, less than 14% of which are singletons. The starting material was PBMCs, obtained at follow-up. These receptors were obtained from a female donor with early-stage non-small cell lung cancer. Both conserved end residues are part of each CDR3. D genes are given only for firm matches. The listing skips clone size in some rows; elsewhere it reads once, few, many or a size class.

CDR3nt: TGTGCCAGCAGCACCCGGCCGGGTCATAAGGCGGCTTTCTTT; CDR3aa: CASSTRPGHKAAFF; j_gene: TRBJ1-1; d_gene: .; abundance: many; v_gene: TRBV7-2
CDR3nt: TGCGCCAGCAGCTCCAGCGTGGGGGACACAGATACGCAGTATTTT; CDR3aa: CASSSSVGDTDTQYF; j_gene: TRBJ2-3; d_gene: .; abundance: .; v_gene: TRBV5-1
CDR3nt: TGTGCCATCAGCAACACCGGGGAGCTGTTTTTT; CDR3aa: CAISNTGELFF; j_gene: TRBJ2-2; d_gene: .; abundance: many; v_gene: TRBV10-3
CDR3nt: TGTGCCAGCAGTATCGGGACTAGCGGGTTGAGCTCCTACAATGAGCAGTTCTTC; CDR3aa: CASSIGTSGLSSYNEQFF; j_gene: TRBJ2-1; d_gene: TRBD2; abundance: .; v_gene: TRBV5-4
CDR3nt: TGTGCCAGCAGACACATGGTAACTAGCCCCTACAATGAGCAGTTCTTC; CDR3aa: CASRHMVTSPYNEQFF; j_gene: TRBJ2-1; d_gene: .; abundance: many; v_gene: TRBV27
CDR3nt: TGTGCCAGCAGCATGATAACGAGCTCCTACAATGAGCAGTTCTTC; CDR3aa: CASSMITSSYNEQFF; j_gene: TRBJ2-1; d_gene: .; abundance: few; v_gene: TRBV5-4
CDR3nt: TGCGCCAGCAGCCAGTATAGCGGGAGAGTCACCGGGGAGCTGTTTTTT; CDR3aa: CASSQYSGRVTGELFF; j_gene: TRBJ2-2; d_gene: TRBD2; abundance: few; v_gene: TRBV4-3
CDR3nt: TGTGCCAGCAGCTTAGGACGACCGGTGAACACTGAAGCTTTCTTT; CDR3aa: CASSLGRPVNTEAFF; j_gene: TRBJ1-1; d_gene: .; abundance: many; v_gene: TRBV7-9
CDR3nt: TGTGCCTGGAGTACGGGGAGGGATCAGCCCCAGCATTTT; CDR3aa: CAWSTGRDQPQHF; j_gene: TRBJ1-5; d_gene: .; abundance: .; v_gene: TRBV30
CDR3nt: TGTGCCAGCAGGGCTAGCGAGACGGTCTATACGCAGTATTTT; CDR3aa: CASRASETVYTQYF; j_gene: TRBJ2-3; d_gene: .; abundance: many; v_gene: TRBV2
CDR3nt: TGTGCCAGCAGCTTAGATGAAGATTTAGCCAAAAACATTCAGTACTTC; CDR3aa: CASSLDEDLAKNIQYF; j_gene: TRBJ2-4; d_gene: .; abundance: many; v_gene: TRBV11-2
CDR3nt: TGCGCCAGCAGGCCCGGCCGGATTAGCGACGAGCAGTACTTC; CDR3aa: CASRPGRISDEQYF; j_gene: TRBJ2-7; d_gene: .; abundance: many; v_gene: TRBV5-1
CDR3nt: TGCAGTGCTCGAGACGCAGATACGCAGTATTTT; CDR3aa: CSARDADTQYF; j_gene: TRBJ2-3; d_gene: .; abundance: few; v_gene: TRBV20-1
CDR3nt: TGTGCCTGGAGTCGTAGACTAGCGGACAATGAGCAGTTCTTC; CDR3aa: CAWSRRLADNEQFF; j_gene: TRBJ2-1; d_gene: TRBD2; abundance: many; v_gene: TRBV30
CDR3nt: TGTGCCACCAGTGATTTCTCAACCTCCCGTGGCTACACCTTC; CDR3aa: CATSDFSTSRGYTF; j_gene: TRBJ1-2; d_gene: .; abundance: .; v_gene: TRBV24-1
CDR3nt: TGTGCCAGCAGCACCCAACCGGGGGGCGCTGAAGCTTTCTTT; CDR3aa: CASSTQPGGAEAFF; j_gene: TRBJ1-1; d_gene: .; abundance: .; v_gene: TRBV9
CDR3nt: TGTGCCAGCAGTTCACCCGGGACAGTTAACAATGAGCAGTTCTTC; CDR3aa: CASSSPGTVNNEQFF; j_gene: TRBJ2-1; d_gene: TRBD1; abundance: .; v_gene: TRBV27
CDR3nt: TGCAGTGCTAGGATTCGGGGAAGTGCGGACACTGAAGCTTTCTTT; CDR3aa: CSARIRGSADTEAFF; j_gene: TRBJ1-1; d_gene: .; abundance: many; v_gene: TRBV20-1
CDR3nt: TGCAGTGCTAGAGACCCCAACCGTGACAGGGGTATCATTCAGCCCCAGCATTTT; CDR3aa: CSARDPNRDRGIIQPQHF; j_gene: TRBJ1-5; d_gene: TRBD1; abundance: few; v_gene: TRBV20-1
CDR3nt: TGTGCCAGCAGCTTAGTTGCAGATACGCAGTATTTT; CDR3aa: CASSLVADTQYF; j_gene: TRBJ2-3; d_gene: .; abundance: .; v_gene: TRBV11-1
CDR3nt: TGCAGCGTCGAAAGTCCCAGAAAAAACTACAATGAGCAGTTCTTC; CDR3aa: CSVESPRKNYNEQFF; j_gene: TRBJ2-1; d_gene: .; abundance: many; v_gene: TRBV29-1
CDR3nt: TGTGCCACCAGTGGCCCAACGGGCACCGGGGAGCTGTTTTTT; CDR3aa: CATSGPTGTGELFF; j_gene: TRBJ2-2; d_gene: .; abundance: few; v_gene: TRBV24-1
CDR3nt: TGTGCCAGCTTCTGGAACACTGAAGCTTTCTTT; CDR3aa: CASFWNTEAFF; j_gene: TRBJ1-1; d_gene: .; abundance: few; v_gene: TRBV7-9
CDR3nt: TGTGCCAGCAGCGTAGGAAGGCCCGTTAACACCGGGGAGCTGTTTTTT; CDR3aa: CASSVGRPVNTGELFF; j_gene: TRBJ2-2; d_gene: .; abundance: .; v_gene: TRBV9
CDR3nt: TGTGCCAGCAGCTCGGGACAATACAATGAGCAGTTCTTC; CDR3aa: CASSSGQYNEQFF; j_gene: TRBJ2-1; d_gene: .; abundance: many; v_gene: TRBV7-2
CDR3nt: TGTGCCAGCAGCGAAATAGCGGGAGGGGCCTACGAGCAGTACTTC; CDR3aa: CASSEIAGGAYEQYF; j_gene: TRBJ2-7; d_gene: TRBD2; abundance: .; v_gene: TRBV28
CDR3nt: TGCAGTGCTAGAGAACCACTCCGGAGAGATACGCAGTATTTT; CDR3aa: CSAREPLRRDTQYF; j_gene: TRBJ2-3; d_gene: .; abundance: many; v_gene: TRBV20-1
CDR3nt: TGTGCCAGTAGTCCCGGGACAGCATATGGCTACACCTTC; CDR3aa: CASSPGTAYGYTF; j_gene: TRBJ1-2; d_gene: TRBD1; abundance: many; v_gene: TRBV19
CDR3nt: TGTGCCAGCAGCGTAGACCCCCAGGGGGCTAACTATGGCTACACCTTC; CDR3aa: CASSVDPQGANYGYTF; j_gene: TRBJ1-2; d_gene: TRBD1; abundance: few; v_gene: TRBV9
CDR3nt: TGTGCCAGCAGCGTCGGGGTGGGCGAGCAGTACTTC; CDR3aa: CASSVGVGEQYF; j_gene: TRBJ2-7; d_gene: .; abundance: .; v_gene: TRBV9
CDR3nt: TGTGCCAGCAGTGACAACTCGGCCTACGAGCAGTACTTC; CDR3aa: CASSDNSAYEQYF; j_gene: TRBJ2-7; d_gene: .; abundance: few; v_gene: TRBV25-1
CDR3nt: TGCGCCAGCAGTGACCGGACTAGCTCCTACGAGCAGTACTTC; CDR3aa: CASSDRTSSYEQYF; j_gene: TRBJ2-7; d_gene: TRBD2; abundance: .; v_gene: TRBV10-2
CDR3nt: TGTGCCAGCAGCTTAGGGACTAGACGAGAGACCCAGTACTTC; CDR3aa: CASSLGTRRETQYF; j_gene: TRBJ2-5; d_gene: TRBD2; abundance: few; v_gene: TRBV7-2
CDR3nt: TGTGCCGCCACGGGACAGGGTAGCGTCGGGGAGCTGTTTTTT; CDR3aa: CAATGQGSVGELFF; j_gene: TRBJ2-2; d_gene: TRBD1; abundance: few; v_gene: TRBV19
CDR3nt: TGCGCCAGCAGCCCCTACAGCGGCCATGGGGGCGATGAGCAGTTCTTC; CDR3aa: CASSPYSGHGGDEQFF; j_gene: TRBJ2-1; d_gene: .; abundance: .; v_gene: TRBV5-1
CDR3nt: TGTGCCAGCAGCTTAGTAGTACTTTCTTCCAGTGAGCAGTTCTTC; CDR3aa: CASSLVVLSSSEQFF; j_gene: TRBJ2-1; d_gene: .; abundance: many; v_gene: TRBV11-2
CDR3nt: TGTGCCAGCAGCCAAGATGGTACGAGCGGGAGCGTTGAGACCCAGTACTTC; CDR3aa: CASSQDGTSGSVETQYF; j_gene: TRBJ2-5; d_gene: TRBD2; abundance: .; v_gene: TRBV4-2
CDR3nt: TGCGCCAGCAGCCAGATGGACAACTACAATGAGCAGTTCTTC; CDR3aa: CASSQMDNYNEQFF; j_gene: TRBJ2-1; d_gene: .; abundance: few; v_gene: TRBV4-1
CDR3nt: TGTGCCAGCTCACCAGGCCAGGGGCTAAACAATCAGCCCCAGCATTTT; CDR3aa: CASSPGQGLNNQPQHF; j_gene: TRBJ1-5; d_gene: .; abundance: .; v_gene: TRBV18
CDR3nt: TGTGCCAGCAGCTTAGGGGTTAGCAATCAGCCCCAGCATTTT; CDR3aa: CASSLGVSNQPQHF; j_gene: TRBJ1-5; d_gene: .; abundance: many; v_gene: TRBV7-9
CDR3nt: TGTGCCAGCAGTGTAATACGGACTAGCGGGACCTACGAGCAGTACTTC; CDR3aa: CASSVIRTSGTYEQYF; j_gene: TRBJ2-7; d_gene: TRBD2; abundance: .; v_gene: TRBV28
CDR3nt: TGTGCCAGCAGCCTACGACAGGGGACGCAAGAGACCCAGTACTTC; CDR3aa: CASSLRQGTQETQYF; j_gene: TRBJ2-5; d_gene: TRBD1; abundance: many; v_gene: TRBV11-1
CDR3nt: TGTGCCAGCAGTAAATCACAGCGCATGAACACTGAAGCTTTCTTT; CDR3aa: CASSKSQRMNTEAFF; j_gene: TRBJ1-1; d_gene: .; abundance: few; v_gene: TRBV28
CDR3nt: TGTGCCAGCAGCCTGCGATGGGGCCTGGACAATGAGCAGTTCTTC; CDR3aa: CASSLRWGLDNEQFF; j_gene: TRBJ2-1; d_gene: .; abundance: .; v_gene: TRBV7-4
CDR3nt: TGCGCCAGCAGCTTGGCCGGGCAGCTAAATCAGCCCCAGCATTTT; CDR3aa: CASSLAGQLNQPQHF; j_gene: TRBJ1-5; d_gene: .; abundance: few; v_gene: TRBV5-1
CDR3nt: TGCAGCGTTGAAGACCAGGCGCAAGGGGCCAACGTCCTGACTTTC; CDR3aa: CSVEDQAQGANVLTF; j_gene: TRBJ2-6; d_gene: .; abundance: .; v_gene: TRBV29-1
CDR3nt: TGTGCCAGTAGTCAAGGGATCGGTAACACCGGGGAGCTGTTTTTT; CDR3aa: CASSQGIGNTGELFF; j_gene: TRBJ2-2; d_gene: .; abundance: many; v_gene: TRBV19
CDR3nt: TGTGCCACCGAAGTCACTGAAGCTTTCTTT; CDR3aa: CATEVTEAFF; j_gene: TRBJ1-1; d_gene: .; abundance: many; v_gene: TRBV28
CDR3nt: TGTGCCAGCAGTTTGAGAACGAACACCGGGGAGCTGTTTTTT; CDR3aa: CASSLRTNTGELFF; j_gene: TRBJ2-2; d_gene: .; abundance: .; v_gene: TRBV12-3/TRBV12-4
CDR3nt: TGCAGCGCCCCCGCCTCGGGATATGGCTACACCTTC; CDR3aa: CSAPASGYGYTF; j_gene: TRBJ1-2; d_gene: .; abundance: many; v_gene: TRBV29-1
CDR3nt: TGTGCCAGCAGTTGGCAGGGCCGCGGTGGCTACACCTTC; CDR3aa: CASSWQGRGGYTF; j_gene: TRBJ1-2; d_gene: .; abundance: few; v_gene: TRBV12-3/TRBV12-4
CDR3nt: TGTGCCAGCAACGGACAGGGCTATGGCTACACCTTC; CDR3aa: CASNGQGYGYTF; j_gene: TRBJ1-2; d_gene: TRBD1; abundance: few; v_gene: TRBV28